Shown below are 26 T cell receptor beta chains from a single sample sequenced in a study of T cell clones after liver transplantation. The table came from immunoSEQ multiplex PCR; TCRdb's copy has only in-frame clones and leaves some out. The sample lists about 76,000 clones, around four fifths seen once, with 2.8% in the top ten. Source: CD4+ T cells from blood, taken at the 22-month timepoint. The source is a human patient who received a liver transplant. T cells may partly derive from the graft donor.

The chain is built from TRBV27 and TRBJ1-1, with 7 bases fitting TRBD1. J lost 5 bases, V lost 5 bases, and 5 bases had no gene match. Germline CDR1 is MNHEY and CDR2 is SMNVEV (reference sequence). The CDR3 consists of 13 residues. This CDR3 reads CASSLTGRTEAFF. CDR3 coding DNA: TGTGCCAGCAGTCTGACAGGGCGAACTGAAGCTTTCTTT.

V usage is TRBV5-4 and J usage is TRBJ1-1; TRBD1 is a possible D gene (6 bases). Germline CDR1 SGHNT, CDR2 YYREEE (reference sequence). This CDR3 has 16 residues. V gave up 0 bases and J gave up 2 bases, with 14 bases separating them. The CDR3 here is CASSLAAGAGNTEAFF. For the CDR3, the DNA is TGTGCCAGCAGCTTGGCCGCGGGGGCAGGAAACACTGAAGCTTTCTTT.

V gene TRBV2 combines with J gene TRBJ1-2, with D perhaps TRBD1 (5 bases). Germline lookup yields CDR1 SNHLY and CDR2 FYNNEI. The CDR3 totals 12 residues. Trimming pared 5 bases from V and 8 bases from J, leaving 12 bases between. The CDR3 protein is CASSSRWGGYTF. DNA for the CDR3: TGTGCCAGCAGTTCCAGGTGGGGCGGCTACACCTTC.

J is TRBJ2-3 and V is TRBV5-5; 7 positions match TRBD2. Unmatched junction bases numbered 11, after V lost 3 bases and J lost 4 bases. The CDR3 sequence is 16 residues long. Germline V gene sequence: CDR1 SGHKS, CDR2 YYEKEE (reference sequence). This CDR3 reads CASSWQSGVWADTQYF. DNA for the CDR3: TGTGCCAGCAGCTGGCAGAGCGGGGTATGGGCAGATACGCAGTATTTT.

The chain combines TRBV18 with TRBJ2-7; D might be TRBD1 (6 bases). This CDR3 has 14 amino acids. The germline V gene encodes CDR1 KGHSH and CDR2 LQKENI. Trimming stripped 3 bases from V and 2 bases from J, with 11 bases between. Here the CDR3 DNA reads TGTGCCAGCTCACCGTCGGGACAAGCCTACGAGCAGTACTTC. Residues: CASSPSGQAYEQYF.

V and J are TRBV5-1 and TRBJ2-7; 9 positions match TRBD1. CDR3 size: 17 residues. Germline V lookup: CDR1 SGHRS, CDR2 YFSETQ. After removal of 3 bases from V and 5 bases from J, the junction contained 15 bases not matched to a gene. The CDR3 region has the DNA TGCGCCAGCAGCTCGGGAGCCCCGGGACAGGGAGGCCACGAGCAGTACTTC. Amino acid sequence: CASSSGAPGQGGHEQYF.

CDR3 in DNA: TGCAGTGCTACTGACAACTATGGCTACACCTTC. This codes for CSATDNYGYTF. The V and J genes are TRBV20-1 and TRBJ1-2; unclear D gene. V shed 4 bases and J shed 2 bases, with 5 bases lying between them. CDR1 DFQATT and CDR2 SNEGSKA come from the germline V gene (reference sequence). The CDR3 is 11 amino acids.

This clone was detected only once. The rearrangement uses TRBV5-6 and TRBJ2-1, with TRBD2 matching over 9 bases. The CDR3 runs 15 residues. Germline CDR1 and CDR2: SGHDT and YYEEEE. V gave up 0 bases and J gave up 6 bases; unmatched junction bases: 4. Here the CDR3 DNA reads TGTGCCAGCAGCTTGGAATTAGCGGGGGCCAATGAGCAGTTCTTC. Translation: CASSLELAGANEQFF.

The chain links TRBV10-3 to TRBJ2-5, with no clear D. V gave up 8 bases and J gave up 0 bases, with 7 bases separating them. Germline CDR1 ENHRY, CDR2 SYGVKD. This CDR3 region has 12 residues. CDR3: CAISDYQETQYF. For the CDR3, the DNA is TGTGCCATCTCAGACTACCAAGAGACCCAGTACTTC.

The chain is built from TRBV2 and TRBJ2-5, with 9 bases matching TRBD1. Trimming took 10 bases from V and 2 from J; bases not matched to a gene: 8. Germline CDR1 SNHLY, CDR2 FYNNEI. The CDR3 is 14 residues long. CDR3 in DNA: TGTGCCACCGGGACAGGGAATTTTCAAGAGACCCAGTACTTC. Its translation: CATGTGNFQETQYF.

CDR3 DNA: TGTGCCTGGAGCGTGATCCGGGAAGCTTTCTTT. This translates into CAWSVIREAFF. The rearrangement joins TRBV30 to TRBJ1-1; D gene unclear. The germline V and J ends were trimmed by 3 bases and 8 bases, with 10 bases remaining between them. The CDR3 spans 11 residues. CDR1 and CDR2 from the germline V gene are GTSNPN and SVGIG (reference sequence). Full variable domain (remainder filled in from reference TRBV30 and TRBJ1-1): SQTIHQWPATLVQPVGSPLSLECTVEGTSNPNLYWYRQAAGRGLQLLFYSVGIGQISSEVPQNLSASRPQDRQFILSSKKLLLSDSGFYLCAWSVIREAFFGQGTRLTVV.

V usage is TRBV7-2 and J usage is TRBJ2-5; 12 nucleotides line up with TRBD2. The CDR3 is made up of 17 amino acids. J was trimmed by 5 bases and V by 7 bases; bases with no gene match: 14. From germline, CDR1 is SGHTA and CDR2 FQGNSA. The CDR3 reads CASTMGLAGGRSETQYF. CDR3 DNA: TGTGCCAGCACGATGGGGCTAGCGGGGGGGCGGTCGGAGACCCAGTACTTC.

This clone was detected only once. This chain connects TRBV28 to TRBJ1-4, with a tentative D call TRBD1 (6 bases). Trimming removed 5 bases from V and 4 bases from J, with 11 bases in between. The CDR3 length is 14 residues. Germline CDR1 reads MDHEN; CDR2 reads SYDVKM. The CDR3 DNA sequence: TGTGCCAGCAGTCTGGACAGACTTAATGAAAAACTGTTTTTT. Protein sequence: CASSLDRLNEKLFF.

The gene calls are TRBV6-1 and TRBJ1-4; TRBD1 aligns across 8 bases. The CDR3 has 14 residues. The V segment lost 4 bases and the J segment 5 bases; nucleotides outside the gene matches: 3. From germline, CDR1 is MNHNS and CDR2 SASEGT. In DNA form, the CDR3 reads TGTGCCAGCAGTGCGACAGGGGTAAATGAAAAACTGTTTTTT. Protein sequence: CASSATGVNEKLFF.

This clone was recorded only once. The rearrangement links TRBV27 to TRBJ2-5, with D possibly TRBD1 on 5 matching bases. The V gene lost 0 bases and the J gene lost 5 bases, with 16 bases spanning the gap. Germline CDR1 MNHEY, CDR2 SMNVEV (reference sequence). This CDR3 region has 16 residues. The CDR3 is CASSLSRSGSGETQYF. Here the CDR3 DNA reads TGTGCCAGCAGTTTATCGAGATCAGGGTCGGGCGAGACCCAGTACTTC.

CDR3 protein: CASSSWTVSGNTIYF. CDR3 coding DNA: TGTGCCAGCAGTTCCTGGACAGTCTCTGGAAACACCATATATTTT. This sequence joins TRBV6-5 and TRBJ1-3, with a weak D call TRBD1 (6 bases). Trimming removed 4 bases from V and 0 bases from J, with 10 bases in between. Germline V gene sequence: CDR1 MNHEY, CDR2 SVGAGI. The CDR3 is made up of 15 amino acids.

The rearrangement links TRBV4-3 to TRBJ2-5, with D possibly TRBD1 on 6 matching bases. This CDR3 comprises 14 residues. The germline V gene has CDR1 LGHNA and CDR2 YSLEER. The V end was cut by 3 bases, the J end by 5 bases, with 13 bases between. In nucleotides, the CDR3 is TGCGCCAGCAGCCAGGCAACAGGGTTCGAGACCCAGTACTTC. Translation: CASSQATGFETQYF.

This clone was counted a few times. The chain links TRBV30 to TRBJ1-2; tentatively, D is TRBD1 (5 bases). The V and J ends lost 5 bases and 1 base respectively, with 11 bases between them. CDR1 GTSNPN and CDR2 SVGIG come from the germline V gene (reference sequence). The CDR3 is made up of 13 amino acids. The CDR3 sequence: CAWGQADNYGYTF. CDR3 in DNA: TGTGCCTGGGGACAAGCCGATAACTATGGCTACACCTTC.

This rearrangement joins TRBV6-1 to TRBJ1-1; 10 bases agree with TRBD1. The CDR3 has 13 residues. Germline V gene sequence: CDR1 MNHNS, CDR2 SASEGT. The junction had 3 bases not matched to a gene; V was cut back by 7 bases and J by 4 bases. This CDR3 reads CASTRTGGTEAFF. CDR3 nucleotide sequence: TGTGCCAGCACTAGGACAGGGGGCACTGAAGCTTTCTTT.

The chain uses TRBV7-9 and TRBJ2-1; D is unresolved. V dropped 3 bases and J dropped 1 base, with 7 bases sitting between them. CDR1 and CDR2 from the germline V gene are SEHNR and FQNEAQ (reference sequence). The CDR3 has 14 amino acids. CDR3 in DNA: TGTGCCAGCAGCTTTGGGTTATCCTACAATGAGCAGTTCTTC. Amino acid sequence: CASSFGLSYNEQFF.

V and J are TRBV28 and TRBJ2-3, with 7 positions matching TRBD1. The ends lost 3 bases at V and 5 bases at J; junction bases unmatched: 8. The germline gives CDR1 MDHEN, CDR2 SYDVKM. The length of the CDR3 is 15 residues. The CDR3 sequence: CASSFRDSKKDTQYF. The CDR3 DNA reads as TGTGCCAGCAGTTTTCGGGACAGTAAGAAAGATACGCAGTATTTT. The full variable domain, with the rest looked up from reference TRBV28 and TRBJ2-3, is DVKVTQSSRYLVKRTGEKVFLECVQDMDHENMFWYRQDPGLGLRLIYFSYDVKMKEKGDIPEGYSVSREKKERFSLILESASTNQTSMYLCASSFRDSKKDTQYFGPGTRLTVL.

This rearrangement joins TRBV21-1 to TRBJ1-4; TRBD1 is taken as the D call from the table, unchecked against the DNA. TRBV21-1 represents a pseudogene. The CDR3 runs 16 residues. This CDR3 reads CASSGQGRGKDEKLFF. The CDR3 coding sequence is TGTGCCAGCAGCGGACAGGGAAGGGGTAAGGATGAAAAACTGTTTTTT.

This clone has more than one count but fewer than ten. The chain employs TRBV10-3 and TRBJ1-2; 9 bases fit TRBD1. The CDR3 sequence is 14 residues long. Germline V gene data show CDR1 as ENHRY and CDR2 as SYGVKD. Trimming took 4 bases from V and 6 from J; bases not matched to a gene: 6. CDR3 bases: TGTGCCATCAGTGCCGGGACAGGGACTCATGGCTACACCTTC. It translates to CAISAGTGTHGYTF.

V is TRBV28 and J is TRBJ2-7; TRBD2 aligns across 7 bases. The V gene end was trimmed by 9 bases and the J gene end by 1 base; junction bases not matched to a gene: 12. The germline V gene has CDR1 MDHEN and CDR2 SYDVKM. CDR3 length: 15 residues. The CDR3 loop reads CASADGGSASYEQYF. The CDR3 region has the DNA TGTGCCAGTGCCGACGGGGGGAGTGCATCCTACGAGCAGTACTTC.

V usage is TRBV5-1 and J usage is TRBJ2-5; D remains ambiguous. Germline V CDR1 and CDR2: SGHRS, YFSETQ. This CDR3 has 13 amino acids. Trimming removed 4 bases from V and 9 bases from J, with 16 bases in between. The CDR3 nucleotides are TGCGCCAGCAGCCCGGCTGTCGGTAGGGCCCAGTACTTC. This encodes CASSPAVGRAQYF.

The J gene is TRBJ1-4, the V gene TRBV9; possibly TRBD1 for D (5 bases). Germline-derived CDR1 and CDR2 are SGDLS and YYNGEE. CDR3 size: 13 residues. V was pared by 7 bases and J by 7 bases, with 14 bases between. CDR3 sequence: CASGGGEGEKLFF. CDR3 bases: TGTGCCAGCGGGGGAGGGGAGGGTGAAAAACTGTTTTTT.